This T cell receptor (beta chain) appears in the sequencing data of a study of monozygotic twins with inflammatory bowel disease. Per the germline V gene, CDR1 is DFQATT and CDR2 is SNEGSKA (reference sequence). This CDR3 spans 13 amino acids. TCRdb reprocessed the 5' RACE reads and stores each CDR3 protein as one record, lacking DNA. Found here are 350,000 to 550,000 distinct CDR3 sequences; the top ten clones hold roughly 2.3%. The chain combines TRBV20-1 with TRBJ1-1. The receptor was isolated from a human donor with ulcerative colitis or Crohn's disease, or a healthy co-twin of an affected twin (not recorded which). Sequenced sample: blood. CDR3 residues: CSARNRGGTEAFF.